A selection of T cell receptor beta chains follows, all from one sample in a study of blood T cell repertoires in COVID-19. Profiled with immunoSEQ multiplex PCR; TCRdb holds only in-frame clones, not every one. Of 150,000 to 200,000 clones listed, about 84% were seen once; the top ten hold approximately 5.1%. Sequenced material: PBMCs or T cells enriched from blood (not recorded which). All receptors derive from a middle-aged woman with acute COVID-19. Each CDR3 is given with its conserved first and last residue. A D gene is named only where the DNA matches it firmly. The listing skips clone size in some rows; elsewhere it reads once, few, many or a size class.

d_call	v_call	clone_size	j_call	cdr3_nt	cdr3_aa
NA	TRBV15	NA	TRBJ1-1	TGTGCCACCAGCAGAGTAGGGGGGGCGATCCTACATGAAGCTTTCTTT	CATSRVGGAILHEAFF
TRBD2	TRBV7-2	NA	TRBJ2-2	TGTGCCAGCAGTTTGACTAGCGGGATAGCGAACACCGGGGAGCTGTTTTTT	CASSLTSGIANTGELFF
TRBD2	TRBV2	NA	TRBJ2-7	TGTGCCAGCATCCTGAGGACTAGCGGGATCTACGAGCAGTACTTC	CASILRTSGIYEQYF
TRBD1	TRBV19	NA	TRBJ1-1	TGTGCCAGTAGGCAGGGGGCTGAAGCTTTCTTT	CASRQGAEAFF
NA	TRBV28	NA	TRBJ1-2	TGTGCCAGCAATCCAGCGGGGTATGGCTACACCTTC	CASNPAGYGYTF
TRBD1	TRBV7-2	NA	TRBJ1-2	TGTGCCAGCAGCTTAGCCGGACAGGGAAACGGCTACACCTTC	CASSLAGQGNGYTF
NA	TRBV30	once	TRBJ1-4	TGTGCCTGGAAGGGGTTTGGAGAAAAACTGTTTTTT	CAWKGFGEKLFF
NA	TRBV27	NA	TRBJ1-1	TGTGCCAGCAGTTCCGCAGGGAACACTGAAGCTTTCTTT	CASSSAGNTEAFF
TRBD2	TRBV7-3	NA	TRBJ2-2	TGTGCCAGCAGCGCCCCTAGCGGGAGAGTCTCCGGGGAGCTGTTTTTT	CASSAPSGRVSGELFF
TRBD2	TRBV9	NA	TRBJ2-2	TGTGCCAGCACCAGGGAGGGCATAAGCGGAGCGAACACCGGGGAGCTGTTTTTT	CASTREGISGANTGELFF
TRBD2	TRBV5-1	NA	TRBJ2-1	TGCGCCAGCAGCTCAGCGGGAGGCGTAAATGAGCAGTTCTTC	CASSSAGGVNEQFF
TRBD1	TRBV5-1	NA	TRBJ2-3	TGCGCCAGCAGCCCCACAGGGGTAGCAGATACGCAGTATTTT	CASSPTGVADTQYF
NA	TRBV19	NA	TRBJ1-5	TGTGCCAGTAGTAAGGGCACAGGAGGCAATCAGCCCCAGCATTTT	CASSKGTGGNQPQHF
TRBD1	TRBV7-2	NA	TRBJ1-5	TGTGCCAGCAGCTTAGGGTTCGCAGGGGGCAAGCCCCAGCATTTT	CASSLGFAGGKPQHF
NA	TRBV25-1	NA	TRBJ1-1	TGTGCCAGCAGAAAACATCAGAACACTGAAGCTTTCTTT	CASRKHQNTEAFF
TRBD2	TRBV27	NA	TRBJ2-6	TGTGCCGCGGGGGGGGACAGAGGCTCTGGGGCCAACGTCCTGACTTTC	CAAGGDRGSGANVLTF
NA	TRBV18	NA	TRBJ2-4	TGTGCCAGCTCACCACCGGCGTCAGGACTAGCCAAAAACATTCAGTACTTC	CASSPPASGLAKNIQYF
NA	TRBV5-1	NA	TRBJ2-5	TGCGCCAGCAGCTTCCAGCAAGAGACCCAGTACTTC	CASSFQQETQYF
TRBD1	TRBV6-1	NA	TRBJ1-5	TGTGCCAGCAGTGAAATTGCAGGGGGCCATCAGCCCCAGCATTTT	CASSEIAGGHQPQHF
NA	TRBV9	NA	TRBJ2-2	TGTGCCAGCAGCGTCCGGGGGACAGATTACACCGGGGAGCTGTTTTTT	CASSVRGTDYTGELFF
NA	TRBV2	NA	TRBJ1-2	TGTGCCAGCAGACCCCTTGGGAGCTATGGCTACACCTTC	CASRPLGSYGYTF
NA	TRBV6-5	few	TRBJ1-4	TGTGCCAGCAGACAGGTTAATGGAGAAAAACTGTTTTTT	CASRQVNGEKLFF
NA	TRBV29-1	NA	TRBJ2-3	TGCAGCGTTGACGAAGGACTAACTAATACGCAGTATTTT	CSVDEGLTNTQYF
NA	TRBV10-3	NA	TRBJ1-1	TGTGCCATCAGTCTAGACCCGGGAGGGGTCTACACTGAAGCTTTCTTT	CAISLDPGGVYTEAFF
NA	TRBV25-1	NA	TRBJ2-6	TGTGCCAGCAGTGCGATCGGGGGCTCTGGGGCCAACGTCCTGACTTTC	CASSAIGGSGANVLTF
TRBD2	TRBV28	NA	TRBJ2-5	TGTGCCAGCAGCCGGGGGGGGTCTAGCGGGAACTGGCCCCAGTACTTC	CASSRGGSSGNWPQYF
TRBD1	TRBV9	NA	TRBJ1-1	TGTGCCAGCAGCGTAGGGGCAGGGGGCAGGTTGGACACTGAAGCTTTCTTT	CASSVGAGGRLDTEAFF
NA	TRBV3-1/TRBV3-2	NA	TRBJ1-2	TGTGCCAGCAGCCAAGAGGCCTCAGGGGTCTATGGCTACACCTTC	CASSQEASGVYGYTF
NA	TRBV6-4	many	TRBJ2-3	TGTGCCAGCAGTGACTCGACAGGAGGTGATACAGATACGCAGTATTTT	CASSDSTGGDTDTQYF
TRBD1	TRBV29-1	NA	TRBJ1-1	TGCAGCGTTGCCCCGGGACAGGGAATCACTGAAGCTTTCTTT	CSVAPGQGITEAFF
NA	TRBV7-9	NA	TRBJ1-1	TGTGCCAGCAGCTTCTTGGGACTAGCTGAAGCTTTCTTT	CASSFLGLAEAFF
NA	TRBV5-4	NA	TRBJ1-1	TGTGCCAGCAGCGGAGGGACCCAGAACACTGAAGCTTTCTTT	CASSGGTQNTEAFF
TRBD2	TRBV19	NA	TRBJ2-7	TGTGCCACCAAAGTAGCCAGCGGGAGGTACGAGCAGTACTTC	CATKVASGRYEQYF
NA	TRBV28	few	TRBJ1-1	TGTGCCAGCAGTTTATGGGGCATCTCTGAAGCTTTCTTT	CASSLWGISEAFF
NA	TRBV6-1	NA	TRBJ2-3	TGTGCCAGCAGTGAAACTAGCCGCACAGATACGCAGTATTTT	CASSETSRTDTQYF
TRBD1	TRBV19	NA	TRBJ1-2	TGTGCCAGTAGTCCGGGACAGACTTATGGCTACACCTTC	CASSPGQTYGYTF
TRBD1	TRBV5-6	NA	TRBJ2-1	TGTGCCAGCAGCTCCGGGACAGGGGTTTTCGATGAGCAGTTCTTC	CASSSGTGVFDEQFF
TRBD2	TRBV19	NA	TRBJ2-1	TGTGCCAGTAGGGGGCAGGGAGGGAATGAGCAGTTCTTC	CASRGQGGNEQFF
NA	TRBV5-1	NA	TRBJ2-7	TGCGCCAGCAGCCCCCAGGGTACCTACGAGCAGTACTTC	CASSPQGTYEQYF
NA	TRBV28	NA	TRBJ1-2	TGTGCCAGCAGTCCCGGGGGGGCAAAGGATGGCTACACCTTC	CASSPGGAKDGYTF
NA	TRBV10-3	NA	TRBJ2-2	TGTGCCATCAGTGAGTTTGCGGACACCGGGGAGCTGTTTTTT	CAISEFADTGELFF
TRBD1	TRBV2	NA	TRBJ1-1	TGTGCCAGCAGTGAAGCGGGGCAGGGGGCCGAGAACACTGAAGCTTTCTTT	CASSEAGQGAENTEAFF
TRBD2	TRBV7-9	NA	TRBJ2-3	TGTGTCAGCAGCTTTCAGGCTAGCGGGCCGAGGGCAGATACGCAGTATTTT	CVSSFQASGPRADTQYF
NA	TRBV18	NA	TRBJ1-1	TGTGCCAGCCAACAAGGGGGAGACACTGAAGCTTTCTTT	CASQQGGDTEAFF
NA	TRBV6-1	NA	TRBJ2-4	TGTGCCAGCAGTGAACAGGGGGCCAAAAACATTCAGTACTTC	CASSEQGAKNIQYF
NA	TRBV28	NA	TRBJ2-7	TGTGCCAGCAATGGCCCGGGACTGAACTACGAGCAGTACTTC	CASNGPGLNYEQYF
NA	TRBV3-1/TRBV3-2	NA	TRBJ2-7	TGTGCCAGCAGCCAAACGAGACAGAACTACGAGCAGTACTTC	CASSQTRQNYEQYF
TRBD1	TRBV5-1	NA	TRBJ1-2	TGCGCCAGCAGCTACGGGACAGGGGGCGCGAGTGGCTACACCTTC	CASSYGTGGASGYTF
TRBD1	TRBV19	few	TRBJ1-2	TGTGCCAGTAGTACAGTGACAGGGGTTAACTATGGCTACACCTTC	CASSTVTGVNYGYTF
NA	TRBV5-1	NA	TRBJ2-2	TGCGCCAGCAGCTTGACCGGGTTGGACACCGGGGAGCTGTTTTTT	CASSLTGLDTGELFF
TRBD1	TRBV3-1/TRBV3-2	once	TRBJ2-7	TGTGCCAGCAGCCAAGGTAGAACCGGGACAGGGGTCTACGAGCAGTACTTC	CASSQGRTGTGVYEQYF
TRBD2	TRBV5-6	NA	TRBJ2-1	TGTGCCAGCAGCTTGGGACTAGCGGCCAATGAGCAGTTCTTC	CASSLGLAANEQFF
NA	TRBV6-5	NA	TRBJ2-2	TGTGCCAGCAGCGTCTACAGGGCTCCCGGGGAGCTGTTTTTT	CASSVYRAPGELFF